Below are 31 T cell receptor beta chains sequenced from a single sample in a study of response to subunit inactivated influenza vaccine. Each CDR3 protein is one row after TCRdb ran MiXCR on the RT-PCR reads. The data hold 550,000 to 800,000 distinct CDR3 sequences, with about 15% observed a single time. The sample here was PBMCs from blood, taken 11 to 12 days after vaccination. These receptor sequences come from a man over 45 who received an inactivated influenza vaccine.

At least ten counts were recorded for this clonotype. CDR3 protein: CASSPYVLKDTQYF. The CDR3 DNA reads as TGTGCCAGTAGTCCGTATGTCCTAAAGGATACGCAGTATTTT. This chain links TRBV19 with TRBJ2-3; D remains ambiguous. V was trimmed by 5 bases and J by 6 bases, leaving 15 bases between them. The V gene's germline CDR1 is LNHDA and CDR2 SQIVND (reference sequence). This CDR3 region has 14 residues.

CDR3 amino acids: CARDLRAYNEQFF. In DNA, the CDR3 is TGTGCCAGGGACCTGCGGGCCTACAATGAGCAGTTCTTC. V and J are TRBV2 and TRBJ2-1, with D maybe TRBD2 (5 bases). V lost 9 bases, J lost 2 bases, and 11 bases lay in between. CDR3 size: 13 residues. Germline V gene lookup returns CDR1 SNHLY and CDR2 FYNNEI.

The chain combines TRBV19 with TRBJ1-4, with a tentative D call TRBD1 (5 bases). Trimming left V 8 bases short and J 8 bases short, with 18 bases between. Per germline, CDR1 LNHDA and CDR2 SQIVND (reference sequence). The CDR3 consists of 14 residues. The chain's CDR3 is CASAAPGTPEKLFF. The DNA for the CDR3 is TGTGCCAGTGCCGCTCCAGGGACGCCAGAAAAACTGTTTTTT.

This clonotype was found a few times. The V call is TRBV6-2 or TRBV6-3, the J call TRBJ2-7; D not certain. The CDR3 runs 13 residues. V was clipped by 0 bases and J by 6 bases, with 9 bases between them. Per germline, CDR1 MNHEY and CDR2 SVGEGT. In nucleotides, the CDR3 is TGTGCCAGCAGTTACTCGAAGGCCTCCGAGCAGTACTTC. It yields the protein CASSYSKASEQYF.

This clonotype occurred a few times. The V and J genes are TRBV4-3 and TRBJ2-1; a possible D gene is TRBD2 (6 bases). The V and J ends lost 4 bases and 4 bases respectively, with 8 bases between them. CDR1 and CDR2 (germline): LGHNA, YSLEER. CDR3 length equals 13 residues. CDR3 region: CASSRSGYNEQFF. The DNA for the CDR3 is TGCGCCAGCAGCCGAAGCGGGTACAATGAGCAGTTCTTC.

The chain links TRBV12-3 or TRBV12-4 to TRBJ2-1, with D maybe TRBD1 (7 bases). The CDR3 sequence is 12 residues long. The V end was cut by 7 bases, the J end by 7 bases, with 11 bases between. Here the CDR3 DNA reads TGTGCCAGCACCCCAGGGGGGAATGAGCAGTTCTTC. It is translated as CASTPGGNEQFF.

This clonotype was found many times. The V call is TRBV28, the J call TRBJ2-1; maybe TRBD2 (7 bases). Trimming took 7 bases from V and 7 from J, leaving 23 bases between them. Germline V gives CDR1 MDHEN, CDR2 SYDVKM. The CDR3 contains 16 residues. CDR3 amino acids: CASTAGGHGFWNEQFF. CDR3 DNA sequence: TGTGCCAGCACCGCCGGGGGGCATGGGTTCTGGAATGAGCAGTTCTTC.

DNA of the CDR3: TGTGCCATCAGTGAGTCCCGGACAGGGTTTGAGACCCAGTACTTC. Its protein product is CAISESRTGFETQYF. This chain uses TRBV10-3 with TRBJ2-5, with TRBD1 identical over 8 bases. V lost 0 bases and J lost 5; bases outside the gene matches: 5. The CDR3 is 15 residues long. The germline V gene has CDR1 ENHRY and CDR2 SYGVKD.

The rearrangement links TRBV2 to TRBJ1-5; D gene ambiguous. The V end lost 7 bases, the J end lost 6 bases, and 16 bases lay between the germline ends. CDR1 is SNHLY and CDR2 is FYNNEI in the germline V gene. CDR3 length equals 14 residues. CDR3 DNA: TGTGCCAGCACAGCGGTCGAAGGTGCTCAGCCCCAGCATTTT. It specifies CASTAVEGAQPQHF.

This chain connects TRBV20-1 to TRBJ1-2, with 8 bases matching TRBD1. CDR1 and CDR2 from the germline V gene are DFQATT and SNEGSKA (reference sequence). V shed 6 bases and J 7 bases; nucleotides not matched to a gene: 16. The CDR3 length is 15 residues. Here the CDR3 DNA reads TGCAGTGCCCTCGAGAACAGGGGGTTACGGGGTGGCTACACCTTC. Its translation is CSALENRGLRGGYTF.

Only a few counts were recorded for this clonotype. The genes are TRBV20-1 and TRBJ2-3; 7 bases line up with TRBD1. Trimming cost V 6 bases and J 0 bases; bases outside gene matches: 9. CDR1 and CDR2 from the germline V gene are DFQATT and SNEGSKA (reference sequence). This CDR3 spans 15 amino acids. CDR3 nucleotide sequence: TGCAGTGCCCTTGGGACAGTCTTTAGCACAGATACGCAGTATTTT. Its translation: CSALGTVFSTDTQYF.

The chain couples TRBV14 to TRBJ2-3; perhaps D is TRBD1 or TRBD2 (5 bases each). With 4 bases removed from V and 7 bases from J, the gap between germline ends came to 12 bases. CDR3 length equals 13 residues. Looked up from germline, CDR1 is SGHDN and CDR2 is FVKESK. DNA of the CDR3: TGTGCCAGCAGCCTAGGGACGTTTTATACGCAGTATTTT. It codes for CASSLGTFYTQYF.

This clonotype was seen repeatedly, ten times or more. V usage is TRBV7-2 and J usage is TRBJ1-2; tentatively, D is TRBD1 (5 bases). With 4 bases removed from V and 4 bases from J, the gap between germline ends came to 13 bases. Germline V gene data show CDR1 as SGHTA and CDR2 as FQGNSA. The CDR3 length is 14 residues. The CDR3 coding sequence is TGTGCCAGCAGCTCCCCGGAACAGGCCTATGGCTACACCTTC. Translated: CASSSPEQAYGYTF. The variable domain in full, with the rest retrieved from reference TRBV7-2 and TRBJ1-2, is GAGVSQSPSNKVTEKGKDVELRCDPISGHTALYWYRQSLGQGLEFLIYFQGNSAPDKSGLPSDRFSAERTGGSVSTLTIQRTQQEDSAVYLCASSSPEQAYGYTFGSGTRLTVV.

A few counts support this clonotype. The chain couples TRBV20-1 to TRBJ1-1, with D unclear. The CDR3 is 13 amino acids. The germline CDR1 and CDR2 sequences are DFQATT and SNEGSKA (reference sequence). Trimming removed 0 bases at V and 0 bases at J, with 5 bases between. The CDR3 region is CSARDLLNTEAFF. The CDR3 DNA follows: TGCAGTGCTAGAGATCTCTTGAACACTGAAGCTTTCTTT.

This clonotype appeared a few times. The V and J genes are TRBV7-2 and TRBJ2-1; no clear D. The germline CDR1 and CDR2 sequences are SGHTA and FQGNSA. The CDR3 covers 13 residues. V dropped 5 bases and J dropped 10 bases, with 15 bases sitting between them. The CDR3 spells CASSPHAESEQFF. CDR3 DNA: TGTGCCAGCAGCCCCCACGCGGAGTCCGAGCAGTTCTTC.

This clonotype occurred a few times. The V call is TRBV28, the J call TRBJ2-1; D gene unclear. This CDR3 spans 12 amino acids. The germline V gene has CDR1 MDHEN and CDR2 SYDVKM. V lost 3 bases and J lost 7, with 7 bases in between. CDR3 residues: CASSFLWNEQFF. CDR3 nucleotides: TGTGCCAGCAGTTTTCTCTGGAATGAGCAGTTCTTC.

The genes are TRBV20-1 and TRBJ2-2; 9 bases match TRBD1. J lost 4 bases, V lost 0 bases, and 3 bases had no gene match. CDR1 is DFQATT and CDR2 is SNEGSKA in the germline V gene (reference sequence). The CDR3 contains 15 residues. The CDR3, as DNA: TGCAGTGCTAGAGAACAGGGGGCTTTCACCGGGGAGCTGTTTTTT. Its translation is CSAREQGAFTGELFF.

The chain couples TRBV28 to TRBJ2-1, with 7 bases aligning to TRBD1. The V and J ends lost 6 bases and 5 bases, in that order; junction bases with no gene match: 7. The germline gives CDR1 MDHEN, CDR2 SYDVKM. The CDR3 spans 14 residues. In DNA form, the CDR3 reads TGTGCCAGCAGAAAAGGACAGGTTCACAATGAGCAGTTCTTC. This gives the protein CASRKGQVHNEQFF.

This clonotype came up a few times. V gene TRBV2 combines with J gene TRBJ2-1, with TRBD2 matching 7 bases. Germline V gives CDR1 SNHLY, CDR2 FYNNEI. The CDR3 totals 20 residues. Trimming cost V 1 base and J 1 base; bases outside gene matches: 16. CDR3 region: CASSEGFSAGVVLSYNEQFF. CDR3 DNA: TGTGCCAGCAGTGAAGGTTTTTCGGCGGGAGTAGTCCTTTCCTACAATGAGCAGTTCTTC. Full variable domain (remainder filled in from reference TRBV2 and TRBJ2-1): EPEVTQTPSHQVTQMGQEVILRCVPISNHLYFYWYRQILGQKVEFLVSFYNNEISEKSEIFDDQFSVERPDGSNFTLKIRSTKLEDSAMYFCASSEGFSAGVVLSYNEQFFGPGTRLTVL.

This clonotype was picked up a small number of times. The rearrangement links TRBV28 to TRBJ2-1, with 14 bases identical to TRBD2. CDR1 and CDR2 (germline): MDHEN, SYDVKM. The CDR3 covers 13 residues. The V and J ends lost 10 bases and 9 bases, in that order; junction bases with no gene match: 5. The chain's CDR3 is CATGLAGGPEQFF. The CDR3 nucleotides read TGTGCCACAGGACTAGCGGGGGGTCCTGAGCAGTTCTTC.

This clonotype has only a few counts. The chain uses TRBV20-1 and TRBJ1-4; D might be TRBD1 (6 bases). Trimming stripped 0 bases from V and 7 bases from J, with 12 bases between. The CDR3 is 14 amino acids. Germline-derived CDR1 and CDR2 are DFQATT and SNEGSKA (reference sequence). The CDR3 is CSARDPRGSEKLFF. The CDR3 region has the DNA TGCAGTGCTAGAGATCCCAGGGGTAGTGAAAAACTGTTTTTT.

CDR3 DNA sequence: TGTGCCAGCAGCTTAATGGGACAGAGCACAGATACGCAGTATTTT. This encodes CASSLMGQSTDTQYF. The gene calls are TRBV7-2 and TRBJ2-3, with 7 nucleotides matching TRBD1. The CDR3 is made up of 15 amino acids. V shed 2 bases and J 0 bases; nucleotides not matched to a gene: 2. Germline CDR1 is SGHTA and CDR2 is FQGNSA.

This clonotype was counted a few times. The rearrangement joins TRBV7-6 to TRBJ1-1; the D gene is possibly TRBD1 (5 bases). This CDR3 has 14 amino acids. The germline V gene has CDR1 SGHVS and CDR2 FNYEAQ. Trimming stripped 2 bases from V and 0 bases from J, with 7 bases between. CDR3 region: CASSLRTMNTEAFF. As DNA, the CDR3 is TGTGCCAGCAGCTTAAGGACAATGAACACTGAAGCTTTCTTT.

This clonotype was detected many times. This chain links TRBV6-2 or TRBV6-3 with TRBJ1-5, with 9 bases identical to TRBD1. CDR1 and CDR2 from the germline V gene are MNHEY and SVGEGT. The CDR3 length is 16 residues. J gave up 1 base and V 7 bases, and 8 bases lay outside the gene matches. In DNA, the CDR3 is TGTGCCAGCAACCGACAGGGGGGGGAAAGCAATCAGCCCCAGCATTTT. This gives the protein CASNRQGGESNQPQHF.

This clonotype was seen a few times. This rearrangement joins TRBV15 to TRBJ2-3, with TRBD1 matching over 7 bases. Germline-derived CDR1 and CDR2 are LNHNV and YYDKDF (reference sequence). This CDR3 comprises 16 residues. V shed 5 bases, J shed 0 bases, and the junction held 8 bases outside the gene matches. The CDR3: CATSPRRGPSTDTQYF. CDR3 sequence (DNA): TGTGCCACCAGCCCCCGAAGGGGGCCTAGCACAGATACGCAGTATTTT.

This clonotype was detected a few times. DNA for the CDR3: TGTGCCAGCAGTCTCAACGGACAGGGAGGTCAGCCCCAGCATTTT. Its protein is CASSLNGQGGQPQHF. The chain has TRBV6-1 and TRBJ1-5; 8 positions match TRBD1. The germline CDR1 and CDR2 sequences are MNHNS and SASEGT. J was trimmed by 6 bases and V by 5 bases; bases with no gene match: 9. The CDR3 is 15 amino acids.

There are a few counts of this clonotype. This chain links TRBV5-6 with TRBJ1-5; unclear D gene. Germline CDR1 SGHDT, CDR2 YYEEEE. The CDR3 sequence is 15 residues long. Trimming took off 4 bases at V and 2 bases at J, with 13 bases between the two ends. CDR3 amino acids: CASSPRRMGNQPQHF. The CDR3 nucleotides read TGTGCCAGCAGCCCGAGACGGATGGGCAATCAGCCCCAGCATTTT.

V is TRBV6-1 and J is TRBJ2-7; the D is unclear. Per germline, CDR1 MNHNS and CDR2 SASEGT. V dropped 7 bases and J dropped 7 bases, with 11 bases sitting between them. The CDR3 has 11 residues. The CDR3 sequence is CASKNLLEQYF. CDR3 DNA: TGTGCCAGCAAAAACCTGCTTGAGCAGTACTTC.

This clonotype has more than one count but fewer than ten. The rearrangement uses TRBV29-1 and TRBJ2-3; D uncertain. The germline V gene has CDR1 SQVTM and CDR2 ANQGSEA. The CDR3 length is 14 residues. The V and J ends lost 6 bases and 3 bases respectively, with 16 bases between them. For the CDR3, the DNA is TGCAGCGTCCCCTTCCAGAGCAGGACAGATACGCAGTATTTT. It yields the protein CSVPFQSRTDTQYF.

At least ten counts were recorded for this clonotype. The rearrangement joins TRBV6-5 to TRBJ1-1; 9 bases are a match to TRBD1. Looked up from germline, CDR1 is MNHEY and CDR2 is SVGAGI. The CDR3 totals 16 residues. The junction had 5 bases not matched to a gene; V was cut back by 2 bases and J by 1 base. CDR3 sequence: CASSYGTGTTNTEAFF. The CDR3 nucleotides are TGTGCCAGCAGTTACGGGACAGGGACTACGAACACTGAAGCTTTCTTT.

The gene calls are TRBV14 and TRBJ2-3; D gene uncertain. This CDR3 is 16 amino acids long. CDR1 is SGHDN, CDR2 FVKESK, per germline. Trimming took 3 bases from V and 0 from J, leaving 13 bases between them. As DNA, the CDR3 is TGTGCCAGCAGCCATCAGACTGGTAGTAGCACAGATACGCAGTATTTT. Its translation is CASSHQTGSSTDTQYF.